Presented here are 19 T cell receptor beta chains from one specimen sequenced in a study of early T cells in non-severe SARS-CoV-2 infection. TCRdb passed the 5' RACE reads through MiXCR, listing each CDR3 protein once. This sample has some 30,000 distinct CDR3 sequences, with approximately 6% found just once. The sequenced sample consisted of whole blood. The receptors stem from an adult who was a healthcare worker with PCR-confirmed SARS-CoV-2 infection or an uninfected control (not recorded which).

This clonotype was seen ten or more times. This rearrangement joins TRBV5-1 to TRBJ2-6, with D unclear. The CDR3 loop spans 16 amino acids. Trimming removed 0 bases at V and 0 bases at J, with 7 bases between. CDR1 and CDR2 (germline): SGHRS, YFSETQ. The chain's CDR3 is CASSLGHSSGANVLTF. In nucleotides, the CDR3 is TGCGCCAGCAGCTTGGGACATAGCTCTGGGGCCAACGTCCTGACTTTC. Full variable domain (remainder filled in from reference TRBV5-1 and TRBJ2-6): KAGVTQTPRYLIKTRGQQVTLSCSPISGHRSVSWYQQTPGQGLQFLFEYFSETQRNKGNFPGRFSGRQFSNSRSEMNVSTLELGDSALYLCASSLGHSSGANVLTFGAGSRLTVL.

The chain couples TRBV11-3 to TRBJ2-5, with D unclear. Germline CDR1 reads SGHNT; CDR2 reads YENEEA. This CDR3 is built from 13 residues. V was pared by 3 bases and J by 3 bases, with 8 bases between. CDR3 DNA sequence: TGTGCCAGCAGCTTCAAGGATGAAGAGACCCAGTACTTC. The encoded protein is CASSFKDEETQYF.

In this sample, this clonotype is medium-sized (0.01 to 0.1%). The chain recombines TRBV7-9 with TRBJ2-1; D remains unclear. Per the germline V gene, CDR1 is SEHNR and CDR2 is FQNEAQ (reference sequence). Trimming stripped 2 bases from V and 0 bases from J, with 8 bases between. This CDR3 region has 15 residues. CDR3 region: CASSLYTVSYNEQFF. CDR3 coding DNA: TGTGCCAGCAGCTTATATACTGTCTCCTACAATGAGCAGTTCTTC.

In its sample, this clonotype was seen a few times. The chain carries TRBV28 and TRBJ2-3, with D unresolved. The length of the CDR3 is 12 residues. Germline V lookup: CDR1 MDHEN, CDR2 SYDVKM. V lost 5 bases and J 8 bases, leaving 11 bases between the germline ends. CDR3 residues: CASSILKATQYF. CDR3 bases: TGTGCCAGCAGTATCTTAAAGGCTACGCAGTATTTT.

There are many counts of this clonotype. The chain combines TRBV28 with TRBJ2-1, with a tentative D call TRBD2 (6 bases). Between the trimmed V and J ends, which lost 3 bases and 9 bases, there was a span of 18 bases. Germline CDR1 MDHEN, CDR2 SYDVKM. The CDR3 totals 15 residues. The DNA for the CDR3 is TGTGCCAGCAGTTTTTGGGGCAGCCCGGAGGGTGAGCAGTTCTTC. Protein product: CASSFWGSPEGEQFF.

This clonotype was seen ten or more times. The chain links TRBV27 to TRBJ1-5; D may be TRBD1 (5 bases). The germline V and J ends were trimmed by 5 bases and 6 bases, with 17 bases remaining between them. The CDR3 contains 15 residues. CDR1 MNHEY and CDR2 SMNVEV come from the germline V gene (reference sequence). The CDR3 region is CASSPTGGGGQPQHF. The CDR3 DNA reads TGTGCCAGCAGTCCCACCGGGGGTGGAGGTCAGCCCCAGCATTTT.

This clonotype was recorded many times. The rearrangement links TRBV3-1 to TRBJ2-2, with D tentatively TRBD1 (5 bases). Germline values: CDR1 LGHDT, CDR2 YNNKEL (reference sequence). The CDR3 covers 13 residues. Trimming took off 4 bases at V and 6 bases at J, with 9 bases between the two ends. The DNA of the CDR3 is TGTGCCAGCAGCCGAGGACAACCCGGGGAGCTGTTTTTT. It yields the protein CASSRGQPGELFF.

The rearrangement links TRBV27 to TRBJ2-1; 7 nucleotides match TRBD2. CDR3 length: 13 amino acids. Germline V CDR1 and CDR2: MNHEY, SMNVEV (reference sequence). Trimming at V came to 7 bases and at J to 2 bases, leaving 2 bases not matched to a gene. In DNA, the CDR3 is TGTGCCAGCACCGCGGGGGCCTACAATGAGCAGTTCTTC. It translates to CASTAGAYNEQFF.

This clonotype was detected ten times or more. The V gene is TRBV5-4, the J gene TRBJ2-7, with 9 bases lining up with TRBD2. This CDR3 contains 16 residues. V trimming: 3 bases; J trimming: 3 bases; junction bases outside the gene matches: 10. CDR1 is SGHNT, CDR2 YYREEE, per germline (reference sequence). In nucleotides, the CDR3 is TGTGCCAGCAGCTCGGGAATTAGCGGGGGCGGCTACGAGCAGTACTTC. It is translated as CASSSGISGGGYEQYF.

The V call is TRBV10-3, the J call TRBJ2-1, with D perhaps TRBD1 or TRBD2 (5 bases each). V was pared by 0 bases and J by 8 bases, with 11 bases between. The length of the CDR3 is 14 residues. Germline CDR1 and CDR2: ENHRY and SYGVKD. The CDR3 protein is CAISESTQGDEQFF. CDR3 nucleotide sequence: TGTGCCATCAGTGAGTCGACTCAGGGAGATGAGCAGTTCTTC.

This clonotype came up a few times. The chain carries TRBV7-3 and TRBJ2-3, with TRBD2 as a possible D gene (6 bases). This CDR3 contains 15 residues. V was trimmed by 6 bases and J by 4 bases, leaving 17 bases between them. Germline V gene sequence: CDR1 SGHTA, CDR2 FQGTGA. The CDR3 sequence: CASSRGEGRSDTQYF. CDR3 nucleotides: TGTGCCAGCAGTCGTGGCGAGGGGAGGTCAGATACGCAGTATTTT.

This clonotype was seen a handful of times. The V and J genes are TRBV29-1 and TRBJ1-3; 7 bases line up with TRBD1. The CDR3 has 13 residues. Germline V gene lookup returns CDR1 SQVTM and CDR2 ANQGSEA. Losses at the gene ends were 6 bases for V and 4 bases for J; bases not matched to a gene: 6. CDR3 sequence (DNA): TGCAGCGTAGTGACAGGGTTCGGAAACACCATATATTTT. Protein sequence: CSVVTGFGNTIYF.

This clonotype has at least ten counts. This sequence joins TRBV11-2 and TRBJ2-5; perhaps TRBD2 as D (5 bases). V lost 6 bases and J 7 bases, leaving 21 bases between the germline ends. The CDR3 covers 15 residues. Germline V gene sequence: CDR1 SGHAT, CDR2 FQNNGV. The CDR3 DNA reads as TGTGCCAGCAGACGGAATACGGGTGGAGAGGGGACCCAGTACTTC. Protein product: CASRRNTGGEGTQYF.

This clonotype was counted only a few times. The gene calls are TRBV6-5 and TRBJ2-7, with a possible D match to TRBD1 (6 bases). Between the trimmed V and J ends, which lost 5 bases and 0 bases, there was a span of 11 bases. The CDR3 is 14 residues long. In germline, CDR1 is MNHEY, CDR2 SVGAGI. CDR3 coding DNA: TGTGCCAGCAGTCACCGGGACACCTCCTACGAGCAGTACTTC. It translates to CASSHRDTSYEQYF.

The chain has TRBV28 and TRBJ2-1; no clear D gene. Trimming removed 3 bases from V and 7 bases from J, with 4 bases in between. This CDR3 region has 11 residues. Germline values: CDR1 MDHEN, CDR2 SYDVKM. The CDR3 nucleotides are TGTGCCAGCAGTTTTTCGAATGAGCAGTTCTTC. Its translation is CASSFSNEQFF. The entire variable domain, with the rest obtained from reference TRBV28 and TRBJ2-1, is as follows: DVKVTQSSRYLVKRTGEKVFLECVQDMDHENMFWYRQDPGLGLRLIYFSYDVKMKEKGDIPEGYSVSREKKERFSLILESASTNQTSMYLCASSFSNEQFFGPGTRLTVL.

This clonotype is judged medium-sized. This chain joins TRBV11-2 and TRBJ2-1, with 11 bases fitting TRBD2. CDR3 length: 15 residues. Germline CDR1 is SGHAT and CDR2 is FQNNGV. Losses at the gene ends were 5 bases for V and 10 bases for J; bases not matched to a gene: 10. The CDR3 loop is CASSATSGSRGEQFF. Written as DNA, the CDR3 is TGTGCCAGCAGCGCAACTAGCGGGAGCCGGGGAGAGCAGTTCTTC.

This clonotype was counted ten times or more. The chain combines TRBV18 with TRBJ1-2, with D perhaps matching TRBD1 (5 bases). The CDR3 runs to 13 residues. Germline V gene data show CDR1 as KGHSH and CDR2 as LQKENI. The germline V and J ends were trimmed by 5 bases and 3 bases, with 10 bases remaining between them. This CDR3 is CASSSGAYYGYTF. In DNA, the CDR3 is TGTGCCAGCTCATCCGGGGCGTACTATGGCTACACCTTC.

This clonotype showed up many times. The chain combines TRBV30 with TRBJ1-2, with unresolved D. V gave up 3 bases and J gave up 1 base, with 9 bases separating them. CDR1 and CDR2 (germline): GTSNPN, SVGIG (reference sequence). CDR3 length equals 13 residues. CDR3 protein: CAWSSGLNYGYTF. The CDR3 DNA reads TGTGCCTGGAGCTCCGGACTTAACTATGGCTACACCTTC.

This sequence joins TRBV20-1 and TRBJ1-1; TRBD1 matches 7 bases. CDR1 and CDR2 (germline): DFQATT, SNEGSKA (reference sequence). J gave up 2 bases and V 3 bases, and 6 bases lay outside the gene matches. This CDR3 comprises 14 residues. CDR3: CSARGDRANTEAFF. DNA for the CDR3: TGCAGTGCTAGGGGAGACAGGGCAAACACTGAAGCTTTCTTT.